This T cell receptor beta chain is drawn from a study of shared clonotypes between healthy human individuals. About this clone: The target antigen is unknown.

Study-wide findings and caveats: Clonotypes shared by all four sorted-subset donors had higher generation probabilities than non-shared clonotypes.

In the naive CD8 group, cells lacked CD45RO and were positively selected for CCR7, so terminally differentiated effector memory CD45RA+ cells were left out. Between the trimmed V and J ends, which lost 6 bases and 6 bases, there was a span of 20 bases. The CDR3 extends over 15 amino acids. Germline V gene sequence: CDR1 LNHDA, CDR2 SQIVND (reference sequence). The repertoire was sequenced with immunoSEQ multiplex PCR; TCRdb's copy has only in-frame clones and lacks some. The sample has some 1,900,000 clones; about 95% are singletons. J is TRBJ1-2 and V is TRBV19; D gene unclear. The receptor was derived from a man aged 18 to 29 in good health. Sequenced sample: naive CD8+ T cells sorted from blood. The CDR3 nucleotides read TGTGCCAGTAGGGTAGTGGGGAGGACGACGGATGGCTACACCTTC. The encoded protein is CASRVVGRTTDGYTF.